The T cell receptor (beta chain) under discussion was sequenced for a study of T cells in Graves' hyperthyroidism and ophthalmopathy. At the level of the study: Sampling of peripheral blood happened at initial diagnosis, prior to any treatment.

Template material for amplifying TCR beta CDR3 regions consisted of RNA transcripts. HTBI primers drove first-round RT-PCR of the TCR CDR3. TCRdb re-called the multiplex PCR reads through MiXCR, storing one row per CDR3 protein. The sample includes approximately 400,000 distinct CDR3 sequences, more than 20% of them seen just once. This clonotype was seen a few times. Its antigen is as yet unknown. Findings and limits, study-wide: Appearing also in blood were most of the thyroid clonotypes expanded above 0.001.

The TCR sequence derives from a man aged 50-59 years with Graves' hyperthyroidism. Sequenced input: blood.

The CDR3 DNA reads as TGTGCCACCAGTGGAGGGGGTACGCAGTATTTT. Amino acids: CATSGGGTQYF. The rearrangement joins TRBV24-1 to TRBJ2-3, with a tentative D call TRBD1 (6 bases). Trimming left V 5 bases short and J 8 bases short, with 7 bases between. The V gene's germline CDR1 is KGHDR and CDR2 SFDVKD. CDR3 length: 11 residues.